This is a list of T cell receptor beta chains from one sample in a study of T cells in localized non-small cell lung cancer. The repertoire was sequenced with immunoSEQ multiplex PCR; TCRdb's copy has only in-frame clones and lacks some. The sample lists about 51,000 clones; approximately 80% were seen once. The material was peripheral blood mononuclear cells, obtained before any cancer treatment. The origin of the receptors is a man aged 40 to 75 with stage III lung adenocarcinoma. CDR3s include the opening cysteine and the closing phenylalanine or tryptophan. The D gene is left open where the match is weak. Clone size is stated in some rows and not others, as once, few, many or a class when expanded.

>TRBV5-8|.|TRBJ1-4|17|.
CASSLAARGRTNEKLFF
TGTGCCAGCAGCTTGGCGGCCAGGGGACGTACTAATGAAAAACTGTTTTTT
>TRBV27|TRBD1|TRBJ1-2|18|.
CASSLSPLTGARVYGYTF
TGTGCCAGCAGTTTATCCCCATTGACAGGGGCGAGAGTCTATGGCTACACCTTC
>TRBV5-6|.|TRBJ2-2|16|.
CASSFWQGGNTGELFF
TGTGCCAGCAGCTTCTGGCAGGGGGGGAACACCGGGGAGCTGTTTTTT
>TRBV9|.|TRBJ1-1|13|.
CASSGTGTTEAFF
TGTGCCAGCAGCGGCACAGGGACCACTGAAGCTTTCTTT
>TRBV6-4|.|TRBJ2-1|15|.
CASSEGGGAVDGQFF
TGTGCCAGCAGTGAGGGGGGGGGCGCAGTAGATGGGCAGTTCTTC
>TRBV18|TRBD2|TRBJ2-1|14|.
CASSPPPGGNEQFF
TGTGCCAGCTCACCACCGCCGGGGGGAAATGAGCAGTTCTTC
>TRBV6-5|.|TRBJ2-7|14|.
CASSYSTDSYEQYF
TGTGCCAGCAGTTACTCGACAGACTCCTACGAGCAGTACTTC
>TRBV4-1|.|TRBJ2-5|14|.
CASSQLGLQETQYF
TGCGCCAGCAGCCAGCTAGGGCTGCAAGAGACCCAGTACTTC
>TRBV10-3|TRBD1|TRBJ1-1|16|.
CAISGGTEGINTEAFF
TGTGCCATCAGTGGCGGGACAGAGGGCATAAACACTGAAGCTTTCTTT
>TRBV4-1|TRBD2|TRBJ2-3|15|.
CASSQTSGPTDTQYF
TGCGCCAGCAGCCAAACTAGCGGTCCCACAGATACGCAGTATTTT
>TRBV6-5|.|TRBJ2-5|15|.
CASSGGVLGQETQYF
TGTGCCAGCAGTGGAGGGGTTCTTGGGCAAGAGACCCAGTACTTC
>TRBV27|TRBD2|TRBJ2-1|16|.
CASSSRPSGGYNEQFF
TGTGCCAGCAGTTCCAGGCCTAGCGGGGGTTACAATGAGCAGTTCTTC
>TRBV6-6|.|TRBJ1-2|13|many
CASSYSGDGGYTF
TGTGCCAGCAGTTACTCCGGGGATGGGGGCTACACCTTC
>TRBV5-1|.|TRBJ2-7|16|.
CASSLGADWSSSEQYF
TGCGCCAGCAGCTTGGGGGCCGACTGGAGCAGCTCCGAGCAGTACTTC
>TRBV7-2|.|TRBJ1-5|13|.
CASSLYRNQPQHF
TGTGCCAGCAGCTTATACCGCAATCAGCCCCAGCATTTT
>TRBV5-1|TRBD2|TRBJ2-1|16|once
CASSLGGLAGNGEQFF
TGCGCCAGCAGCTTGGGGGGACTAGCGGGCAACGGGGAGCAGTTCTTC
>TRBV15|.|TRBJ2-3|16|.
CATSSPGFEAADTQYF
TGTGCCACCAGCAGCCCAGGGTTCGAGGCGGCAGATACGCAGTATTTT
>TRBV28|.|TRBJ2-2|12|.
CASSLDTGELFF
TGTGCCAGCAGTTTAGACACCGGGGAGCTGTTTTTT
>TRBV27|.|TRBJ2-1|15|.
CASSSRQALGDEQFF
TGTGCCAGCAGTTCCCGACAGGCGCTAGGGGATGAGCAGTTCTTC
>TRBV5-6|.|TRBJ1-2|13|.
CASSSGPLYGYTF
TGTGCCAGCAGCTCGGGACCGCTTTATGGCTACACCTTC
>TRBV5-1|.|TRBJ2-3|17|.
CASRGLPSAGHTDTQYF
TGCGCCAGCAGGGGCCTTCCTAGCGCGGGACACACAGATACGCAGTATTTT
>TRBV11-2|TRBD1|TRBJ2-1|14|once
CASSLGAGGYEQFF
TGTGCCAGCAGCTTAGGAGCAGGGGGCTATGAGCAGTTCTTC
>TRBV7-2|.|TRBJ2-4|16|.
CASSRLEWGAQNIQYF
TGTGCCAGCAGCAGACTTGAGTGGGGGGCGCAAAACATTCAGTACTTC
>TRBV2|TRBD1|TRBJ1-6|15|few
CASSVGQGGYSPLHF
TGTGCCAGCAGTGTGGGACAGGGAGGTTATTCACCCCTCCACTTT